This T cell receptor (beta chain) came from a study of beta chain features in type 1 diabetes. This clone turned up a few times. Per donor, one heparinised blood draw averaged roughly 120 mL. In germline, CDR1 is SEHNR, CDR2 FQNEAQ (reference sequence). The J segment lost 15 bases and the V segment lost 1 base, leaving 8 bases of the junction unmatched. CDR3 length equals 13 residues. The sequenced template was cDNA made from the entire isolated RNA. The method was immunoSEQ multiplex PCR; TCRdb's version includes in-frame clones alone and lacks a portion of them. There are some 270,000 clones in the sample; under 8.5% occur only once, and 1% lies in the top ten.

The J gene is TRBJ2-1, the V gene TRBV7-9; the match to TRBD2 covers 8 bases. The specimen was central memory CD4+ T cells from blood. The source of this sequence is a woman younger than 35 in good health. The CDR3 DNA reads TGTGCCAGCAGCTTAGACGACGGGACTAGTGGGTTCTTC. Protein product: CASSLDDGTSGFF.